The sequence of this T cell receptor (beta chain) was determined in a study of siplizumab effects on memory and regulatory T cells. The length of the CDR3 is 12 residues. TCRdb keeps only in-frame clones here, not all; method: immunoSEQ multiplex PCR. Of 2,500 or so clones in the sample, roughly 68% were seen once. Unstimulated TEMRA, naive, memory and effector memory subsets were sequenced in a few donor pairs. This TCR was sampled from a human donor in good health. Specimen: TEMRA CD8+ T cells sorted from blood. Subset meaning: unstimulated CD8+ CD45RA+ effector memory T cells. The chain couples TRBV7-5 to TRBJ2-3. TRBV7-5 has pseudogene status. Written as DNA, the CDR3 is TGTGCCAGCAGTCCTATAGAAGATACGCAGTATTTT. This encodes CASSPIEDTQYF.